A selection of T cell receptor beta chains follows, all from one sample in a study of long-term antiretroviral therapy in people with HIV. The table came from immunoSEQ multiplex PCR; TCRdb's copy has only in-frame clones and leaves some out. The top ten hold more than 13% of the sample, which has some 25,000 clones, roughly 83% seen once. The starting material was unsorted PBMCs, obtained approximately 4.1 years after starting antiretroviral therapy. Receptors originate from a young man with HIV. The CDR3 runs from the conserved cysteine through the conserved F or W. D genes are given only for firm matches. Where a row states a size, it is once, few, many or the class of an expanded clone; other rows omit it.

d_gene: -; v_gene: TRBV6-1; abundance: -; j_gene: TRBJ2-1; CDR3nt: TGTGCCAGCAGTGAAGTGGGCCTGAACTCCTACAATGAGCAGTTCTTC; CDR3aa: CASSEVGLNSYNEQFF
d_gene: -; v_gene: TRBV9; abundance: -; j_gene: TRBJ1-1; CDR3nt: TGTGCCAGCAGCGTAGCCCCGATTACAGGATTGAACACTGAAGCTTTCTTT; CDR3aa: CASSVAPITGLNTEAFF
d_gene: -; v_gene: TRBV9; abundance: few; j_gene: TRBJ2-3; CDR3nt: TGTGCCAGCACCCCAGGGGCGGACACAGATACGCAGTATTTT; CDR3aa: CASTPGADTDTQYF
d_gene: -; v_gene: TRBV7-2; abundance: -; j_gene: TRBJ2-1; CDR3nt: TGTGCCAGCAGCTTATCTCTTAGCGGAAACAATGAGCAGTTCTTC; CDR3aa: CASSLSLSGNNEQFF
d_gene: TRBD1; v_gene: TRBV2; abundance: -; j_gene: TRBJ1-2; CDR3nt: TGTGCCAGCAGACCGACAGGGCCTAACTATGGCTACACCTTC; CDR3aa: CASRPTGPNYGYTF
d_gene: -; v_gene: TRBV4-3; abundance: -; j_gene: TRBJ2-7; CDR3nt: TGCGCCAGCAGCCAAGATTCACAGGGACCATACGAGCAGTACTTC; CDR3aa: CASSQDSQGPYEQYF
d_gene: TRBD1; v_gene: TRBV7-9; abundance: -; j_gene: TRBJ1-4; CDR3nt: TGTGCCAGCAGCCCGGGACAGTTTAATGAAAAACTGTTTTTT; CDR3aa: CASSPGQFNEKLFF
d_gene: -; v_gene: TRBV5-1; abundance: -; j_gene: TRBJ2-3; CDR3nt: TGCGCCAGCAGCTTGCTCCCGAGCCCAGATACGCAGTATTTT; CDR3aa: CASSLLPSPDTQYF
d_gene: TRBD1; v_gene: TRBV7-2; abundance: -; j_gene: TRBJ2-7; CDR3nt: TGTGCCAGCAGCTCTCCAAGGACAGGGGTCTACGAGCAGTACTTC; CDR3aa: CASSSPRTGVYEQYF
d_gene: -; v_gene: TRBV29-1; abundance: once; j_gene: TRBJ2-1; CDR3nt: TGCAGCGTTGAGGTTCTAGGATTGAATGAGCAGTTCTTC; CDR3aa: CSVEVLGLNEQFF
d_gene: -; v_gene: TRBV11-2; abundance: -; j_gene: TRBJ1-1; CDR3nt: TGTGCCAGCAGCTTAGGCTGGGGGACTGAAGCTTTCTTT; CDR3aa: CASSLGWGTEAFF
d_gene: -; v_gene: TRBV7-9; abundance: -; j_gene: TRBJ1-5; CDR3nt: TGTGCCAGCAGCTTAGTATCTGGTCAATCATCCCAGCCCCAGCATTTT; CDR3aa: CASSLVSGQSSQPQHF
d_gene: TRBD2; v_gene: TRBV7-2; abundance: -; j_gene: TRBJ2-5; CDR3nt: TGTGCCAGCAGCTCTCGACTAGCGGGAATGGAGACCCAGTACTTC; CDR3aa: CASSSRLAGMETQYF
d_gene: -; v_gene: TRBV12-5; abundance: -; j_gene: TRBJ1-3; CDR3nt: TGTGCTAGTGGTTTGAGCTTTACTGGAAACACCATATATTTT; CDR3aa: CASGLSFTGNTIYF
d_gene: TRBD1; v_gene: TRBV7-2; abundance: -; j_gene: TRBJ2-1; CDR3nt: TGTGCCAGCAGCTTAAGGGACAGGACCTACAATGAGCAGTTCTTC; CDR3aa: CASSLRDRTYNEQFF
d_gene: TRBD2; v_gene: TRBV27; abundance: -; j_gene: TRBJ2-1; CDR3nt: TGTGCCAGTAGCCTTTGGAGCGGGAGGGTCTACAATGAGCAGTTCTTC; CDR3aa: CASSLWSGRVYNEQFF
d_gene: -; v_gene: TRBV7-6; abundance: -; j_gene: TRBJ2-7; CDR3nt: TGTGCCAGCAGCTTAGGAGGCGGCAGACCCTACGAGCAGTACTTC; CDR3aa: CASSLGGGRPYEQYF
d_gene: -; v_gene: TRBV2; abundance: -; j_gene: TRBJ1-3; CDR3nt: TGTGCCAGCAGCTCCTCAGGTTACTCTGGAAACACCATATATTTT; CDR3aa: CASSSSGYSGNTIYF
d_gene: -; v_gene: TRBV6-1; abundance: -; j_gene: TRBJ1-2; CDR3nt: TGTGCCAGCAGTGAATTGGGGCAGGGTTATGGCTACACCTTC; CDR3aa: CASSELGQGYGYTF
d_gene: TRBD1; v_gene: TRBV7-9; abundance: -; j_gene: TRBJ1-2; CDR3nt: TGTGCCAGCAGCCGCGGGACAGGGGGTGCTTATGGCTACACCTTC; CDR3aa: CASSRGTGGAYGYTF
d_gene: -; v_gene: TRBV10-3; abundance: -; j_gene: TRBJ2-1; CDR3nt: TGTGCCATCAGTGAATATCAGCCCCACGATGAGCAGTTCTTC; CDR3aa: CAISEYQPHDEQFF
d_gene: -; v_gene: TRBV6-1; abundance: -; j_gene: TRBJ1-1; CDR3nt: TGTGCCAGCAGTGAACATCAGGGGATCGCTGAAGCTTTCTTT; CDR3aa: CASSEHQGIAEAFF
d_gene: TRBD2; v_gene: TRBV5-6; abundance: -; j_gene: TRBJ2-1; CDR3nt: TGTGCCAGCAGCTTCAGCGGGGCCTACAATGAGCAGTTCTTC; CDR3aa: CASSFSGAYNEQFF
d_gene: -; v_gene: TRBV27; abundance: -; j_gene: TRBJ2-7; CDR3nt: TGTGCCAGCAGTTCCGTGGGATTAAGCTCCTACGAGCAGTACTTC; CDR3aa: CASSSVGLSSYEQYF
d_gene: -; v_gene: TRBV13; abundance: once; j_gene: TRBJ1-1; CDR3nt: TGTGCCAGCAGCTTAGGCCGAGGGGGGGAAGCTTTCTTT; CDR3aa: CASSLGRGGEAFF
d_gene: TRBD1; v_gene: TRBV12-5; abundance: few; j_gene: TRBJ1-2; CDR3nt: TGTGCTAGTGGTTTGGAAGGGGGCAGCTATGGCTACACCTTC; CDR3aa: CASGLEGGSYGYTF
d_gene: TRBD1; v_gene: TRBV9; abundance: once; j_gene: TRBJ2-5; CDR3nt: TGTGCCAGCAGCGTCGGGACAGACTCGGAGACCCAGTACTTC; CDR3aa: CASSVGTDSETQYF
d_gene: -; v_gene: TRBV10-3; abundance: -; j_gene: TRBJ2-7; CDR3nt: TGTGCCATCAGTGAGTCCCCGTTCCGGGACCGGGTCTCCTACGAGCAGTACTTC; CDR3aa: CAISESPFRDRVSYEQYF
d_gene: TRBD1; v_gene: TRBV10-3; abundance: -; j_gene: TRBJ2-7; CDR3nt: TGTGCCATCGGAACAGGACAGGGATACGAGCAGTACTTC; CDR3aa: CAIGTGQGYEQYF
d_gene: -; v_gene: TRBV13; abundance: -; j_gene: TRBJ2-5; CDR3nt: TGTGCCAGCAGCTTAGAGGCAGGGATGCAAGAGACCCAGTACTTC; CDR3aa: CASSLEAGMQETQYF
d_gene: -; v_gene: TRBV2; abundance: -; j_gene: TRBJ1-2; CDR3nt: TGTGCCAGCCGTACAGAAGGCCCCGGTGGGGATGGCTACACCTTC; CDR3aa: CASRTEGPGGDGYTF
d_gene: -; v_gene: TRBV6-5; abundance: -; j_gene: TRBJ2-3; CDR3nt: TGTGCCAGCAGTTACGGGTTAGCCGATACGCAGTATTTT; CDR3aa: CASSYGLADTQYF
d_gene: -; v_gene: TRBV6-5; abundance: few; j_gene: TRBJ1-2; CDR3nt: TGTGCCAGCAGTCCTCCGGGGAGGCATGGCTACACCTTC; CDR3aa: CASSPPGRHGYTF
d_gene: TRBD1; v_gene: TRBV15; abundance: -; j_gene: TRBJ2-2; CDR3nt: TGTGCCGCCAGACAGGGAAGCACCGGGGAGCTGTTTTTT; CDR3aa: CAARQGSTGELFF
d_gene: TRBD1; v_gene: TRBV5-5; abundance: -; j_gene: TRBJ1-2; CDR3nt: TGTGCCAGCAGCTCGGGACAGGGGGGTAACTATGGCTACACCTTC; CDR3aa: CASSSGQGGNYGYTF
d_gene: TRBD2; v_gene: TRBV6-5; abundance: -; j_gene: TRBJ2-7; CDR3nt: TGTGCCAGCAGCTCAGCGGGAGTTACCCACGAGCAGTACTTC; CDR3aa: CASSSAGVTHEQYF
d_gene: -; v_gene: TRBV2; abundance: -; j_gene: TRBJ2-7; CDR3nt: TGTGCCAGCCTGTCTGTCTACGAGCAGTACTTC; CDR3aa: CASLSVYEQYF
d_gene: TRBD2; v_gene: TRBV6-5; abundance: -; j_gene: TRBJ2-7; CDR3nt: TGTGCCACGAAATTCGGGCTAGCGGGGGGCTACGAGCAGTACTTC; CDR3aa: CATKFGLAGGYEQYF
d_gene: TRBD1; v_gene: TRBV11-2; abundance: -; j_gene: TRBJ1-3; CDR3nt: TGTGCCAGCAGGGGGACAGGGGCACGGGGAAACACCATATATTTT; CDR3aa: CASRGTGARGNTIYF
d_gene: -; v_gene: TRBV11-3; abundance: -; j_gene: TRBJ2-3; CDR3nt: TGTGCCAGCAGCGGGACACTACGGGATACGCAGTATTTT; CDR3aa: CASSGTLRDTQYF
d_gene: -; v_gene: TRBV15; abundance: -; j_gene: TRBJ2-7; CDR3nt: TGTGCCACCAGCAGAGATCCCGGAGTCAGAAGGTACTTC; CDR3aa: CATSRDPGVRRYF
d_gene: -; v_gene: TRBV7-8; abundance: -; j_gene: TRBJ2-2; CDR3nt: TGTGCCAGCAGCTTAGAGGGGGGCAGGGGTACCGGGGAGCTGTTTTTT; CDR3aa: CASSLEGGRGTGELFF
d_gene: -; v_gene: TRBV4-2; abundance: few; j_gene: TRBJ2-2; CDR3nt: TGTGCCAGCAGCCAATCTTATGGGCGGATCACCGGGGAGCTGTTTTTT; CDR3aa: CASSQSYGRITGELFF
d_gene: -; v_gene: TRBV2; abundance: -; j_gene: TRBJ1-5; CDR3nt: TGTGCCAGCAGTGAATGGTCCGAAGGTCAGCCCCAGCATTTT; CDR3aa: CASSEWSEGQPQHF
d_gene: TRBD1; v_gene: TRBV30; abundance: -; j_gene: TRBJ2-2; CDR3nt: TGTGCCTGGAGTTTGCAGGGGGCAAGAACCGGGGAGCTGTTTTTT; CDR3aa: CAWSLQGARTGELFF
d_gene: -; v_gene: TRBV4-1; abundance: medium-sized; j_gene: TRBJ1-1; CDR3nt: TGCGCCAGCAGCCAGGGTGGACCTTCGAACACTGAAGCTTTCTTT; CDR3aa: CASSQGGPSNTEAFF
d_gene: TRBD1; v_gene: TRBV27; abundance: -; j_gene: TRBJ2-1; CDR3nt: TGTGCCAGCAGTCTATCGACAGGGGATGAGCAGTTCTTC; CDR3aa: CASSLSTGDEQFF
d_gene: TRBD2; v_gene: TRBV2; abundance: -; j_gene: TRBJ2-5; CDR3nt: TGTGCCAGCAGTGATGGCCTAGGGACTAAGACCCAGTACTTC; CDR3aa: CASSDGLGTKTQYF
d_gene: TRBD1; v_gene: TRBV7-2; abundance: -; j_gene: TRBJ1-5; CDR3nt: TGTGCCAGCAGCCCCGGAACCCAGGGGGCGGGCCAGCCCCAGCATTTT; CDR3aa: CASSPGTQGAGQPQHF
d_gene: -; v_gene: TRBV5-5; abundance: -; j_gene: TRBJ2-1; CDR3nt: TGTGCCAGCAGCTTGGAGACGGAAGCCTACAATGAGCAGTTCTTC; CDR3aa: CASSLETEAYNEQFF
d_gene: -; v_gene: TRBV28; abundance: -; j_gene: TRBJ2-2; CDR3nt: TGTGCCAGCAGTTTGGCCAGGAACACCGGGGAGCTGTTTTTT; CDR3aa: CASSLARNTGELFF